These 26 T cell receptor beta chains came from one sample sequenced in a study of blood T cell repertoires in COVID-19. Data came from immunoSEQ multiplex PCR; TCRdb stores just in-frame clones and leaves some out. The sample lists 250,000 to 350,000 clones, approximately 90% seen once, with 6.3% in the top ten. The sample was peripheral blood. Source of these receptors: a woman aged 50 to 65 with COVID-19, enrolled during active disease.

This chain uses TRBV5-1 with TRBJ1-1; no definite D call. V was trimmed by 4 bases and J by 4 bases, leaving 17 bases between them. Germline V lookup: CDR1 SGHRS, CDR2 YFSETQ. This CDR3 comprises 15 residues. CDR3 DNA sequence: TGCGCCAGCAGCCCTGGTGCGACTCTTGGCACTGAAGCTTTCTTT. Protein: CASSPGATLGTEAFF.

The V call is TRBV6-2 or TRBV6-3, the J call TRBJ2-3; 9 bases agree with TRBD1. The CDR3 length is 15 residues. CDR1 MNHEY and CDR2 SVGEGT come from the germline V gene. V was clipped by 2 bases and J by 2 bases; unmatched bases: 2. The CDR3 DNA is TGTGCCAGCAGTTACCTACAGGGGGCCACAGATACGCAGTATTTT. Residues: CASSYLQGATDTQYF.

V gene TRBV5-1 combines with J gene TRBJ1-2, with a weak D call TRBD1 (5 bases). V was cut by 7 bases and J by 2 bases, with 21 bases left in between. This CDR3 is 16 amino acids long. Germline CDR1 and CDR2: SGHRS and YFSETQ. The CDR3 region has the DNA TGCGCCAGCCGGGGGGTGTGGGGCCCGAAGAACTATGGCTACACCTTC. It yields the protein CASRGVWGPKNYGYTF.

The chain recombines TRBV4-1 with TRBJ1-5; TRBD1 aligns across 9 bases. The trim removed 5 bases at V and 2 bases at J, leaving 4 bases unmatched. Per the germline V gene, CDR1 is MGHRA and CDR2 is YSYEKL. The CDR3 is 15 amino acids. The CDR3 coding sequence is TGCGCCAGCAGCTCGGGACAGGGAGGCAATCAGCCCCAGCATTTT. Residues: CASSSGQGGNQPQHF.

The rearrangement uses TRBV7-6 and TRBJ2-1; 12 bases are a match to TRBD2. The V gene end was trimmed by 5 bases and the J gene end by 7 bases; junction bases not matched to a gene: 6. Germline V gene sequence: CDR1 SGHVS, CDR2 FNYEAQ. The CDR3 is 15 residues long. The DNA for the CDR3 is TGTGCCAGCAGCCGACTAGCGGGAGCCGTTAATGAGCAGTTCTTC. This gives the protein CASSRLAGAVNEQFF.

This clone has a single count. The chain combines TRBV19 with TRBJ2-7; TRBD2 aligns across 9 bases. The junction had 9 bases not matched to a gene; V was cut back by 3 bases and J by 3 bases. Germline assignment: CDR1 LNHDA and CDR2 SQIVND (reference sequence). The CDR3 length is 16 residues. The chain's CDR3 is CASSIASSGSIYEQYF. In nucleotides, the CDR3 is TGTGCCAGTAGTATTGCGAGTAGCGGGAGTATCTACGAGCAGTACTTC.

This chain joins TRBV2 and TRBJ1-2, with 8 bases fitting TRBD1. The CDR3 extends over 14 amino acids. Trimming removed 5 bases from V and 4 bases from J; junction bases left unmatched: 6. Germline V gene lookup returns CDR1 SNHLY and CDR2 FYNNEI. In nucleotides, the CDR3 is TGTGCCAGCAGTACGACAGGGGAAGGCTATGGCTACACCTTC. Protein sequence: CASSTTGEGYGYTF.

V and J are TRBV9 and TRBJ1-3, with D uncertain. This CDR3 spans 15 amino acids. The germline V and J ends were trimmed by 4 bases and 4 bases, with 15 bases remaining between them. Germline CDR1 is SGDLS and CDR2 is YYNGEE. The CDR3 sequence is CASSPVVSRGNTIYF. The DNA for the CDR3 is TGTGCCAGCAGCCCTGTCGTCAGTCGAGGAAACACCATATATTTT.

CDR3 sequence reads: CASRPTGNTEAFF. CDR3 sequence (DNA): TGTGCCAGCAGACCGACAGGGAACACTGAAGCTTTCTTT. This chain joins TRBV7-9 and TRBJ1-1; a possible D gene is TRBD1 (6 bases). Trimming left V 6 bases short and J 1 base short, with 9 bases between. The CDR3 is 13 residues long. From germline, CDR1 is SEHNR and CDR2 FQNEAQ (reference sequence).

The chain carries TRBV10-3 and TRBJ2-7, with 8 bases lining up with TRBD2. V shed 4 bases, J shed 0 bases, and the junction held 2 bases outside the gene matches. The CDR3 extends over 14 amino acids. The germline CDR1 and CDR2 sequences are ENHRY and SYGVKD. The DNA for the CDR3 is TGTGCCATCAGTGCCAGCGGGAGCTCCTACGAGCAGTACTTC. Translated, it gives CAISASGSSYEQYF.

V gene TRBV19 combines with J gene TRBJ2-3; TRBD1 might be the D (5 bases). The V gene lost 5 bases and the J gene lost 1 base, with 22 bases spanning the gap. This CDR3 has 18 amino acids. Germline loops: CDR1 LNHDA, CDR2 SQIVND (reference sequence). DNA for the CDR3: TGTGCCAGTAGTCTAACAGGTAGCCCGTTCGACCGCACAGATACGCAGTATTTT. This encodes CASSLTGSPFDRTDTQYF. The variable domain in full, with the rest retrieved from reference TRBV19 and TRBJ2-3, is DGGITQSPKYLFRKEGQNVTLSCEQNLNHDAMYWYRQDPGQGLRLIYYSQIVNDFQKGDIAEGYSVSREKKESFPLTVTSAQKNPTAFYLCASSLTGSPFDRTDTQYFGPGTRLTVL.

CDR3 protein: CASSLGTSGRSTDTQYF. The CDR3 nucleotides are TGTGCCAGCAGTCTTGGGACTAGCGGGAGGAGCACAGATACGCAGTATTTT. The chain employs TRBV6-2 or TRBV6-3 and TRBJ2-3; 15 bases fit TRBD2. The CDR3 extends over 17 amino acids. V trimming: 5 bases; J trimming: 0 bases; junction bases outside the gene matches: 3. The V gene's germline CDR1 is MNHEY and CDR2 SVGEGT.

This sequence joins TRBV6-6 and TRBJ1-2; D is perhaps TRBD1 (6 bases). CDR1 MNHNY and CDR2 SVGAGI come from the germline V gene (reference sequence). V was pared by 1 base and J by 0 bases, with 12 bases between. The CDR3 consists of 16 residues. CDR3 protein: CASSYLGQRANYGYTF. The CDR3 DNA is TGTGCCAGCAGTTACTTAGGACAGAGAGCTAACTATGGCTACACCTTC.

DNA of the CDR3: TGCGCCAGCAGCCAAGTTTCTAGCTTATCGGACCTCGGTAATTCACCCCTCCACTTT. Protein sequence: CASSQVSSLSDLGNSPLHF. V and J are TRBV4-1 and TRBJ1-6; no firm D call. Trimming took off 1 base at V and 6 bases at J, with 22 bases between the two ends. Per the germline V gene, CDR1 is MGHRA and CDR2 is YSYEKL. This CDR3 contains 19 residues.

The CDR3 DNA reads TGCGCCAGCAGCTTGGGGCCGGGACAGGGCTCGGCTAATGAAAAACTGTTTTTT. The encoded protein is CASSLGPGQGSANEKLFF. The V gene is TRBV5-1, the J gene TRBJ1-4; 9 nucleotides match TRBD1. CDR1 and CDR2 from the germline V gene are SGHRS and YFSETQ. The CDR3 sequence is 18 residues long. V was pared by 0 bases and J by 3 bases, with 9 bases of the junction left unmatched.

In its sample, this clone was seen a few times. The V gene is TRBV5-1, the J gene TRBJ1-2; D is perhaps TRBD1 (6 bases). Trimming took 4 bases from V and 3 from J, leaving 13 bases between them. The V gene's germline CDR1 is SGHRS and CDR2 YFSETQ. The CDR3 is 14 residues long. CDR3 DNA sequence: TGCGCCAGCAGCACAATGACAGGATACTATGGCTACACCTTC. Translation gives CASSTMTGYYGYTF. The full variable domain, completed using reference TRBV5-1 and TRBJ1-2, is KAGVTQTPRYLIKTRGQQVTLSCSPISGHRSVSWYQQTPGQGLQFLFEYFSETQRNKGNFPGRFSGRQFSNSRSEMNVSTLELGDSALYLCASSTMTGYYGYTFGSGTRLTVV.

The rearrangement links TRBV7-9 to TRBJ2-5; 11 bases align to TRBD2. Germline CDR1 and CDR2: SEHNR and FQNEAQ (reference sequence). CDR3 length equals 16 residues. V trimming: 4 bases; J trimming: 2 bases; junction bases outside the gene matches: 6. CDR3 region: CASSSRTSGRQETQYF. The DNA for the CDR3 is TGTGCCAGCAGCTCCCGGACTAGCGGGCGACAAGAGACCCAGTACTTC.

V and J are TRBV7-9 and TRBJ2-1, with TRBD2 matching over 8 bases. Per germline, CDR1 SEHNR and CDR2 FQNEAQ (reference sequence). The CDR3 totals 14 residues. V lost 4 bases, J lost 12 bases, and 11 bases stayed unmatched. CDR3 sequence (DNA): TGTGCCAGCAGCTACGGGACTAGAAAAAGTGGGCAGTTCTTC. This gives the protein CASSYGTRKSGQFF.

This clone appeared many times. The rearrangement links TRBV15 to TRBJ1-5; 8 positions agree with TRBD1. Unmatched junction bases numbered 11, after V lost 7 bases and J lost 3 bases. The CDR3 totals 16 residues. Germline V gene data show CDR1 as LNHNV and CDR2 as YYDKDF (reference sequence). CDR3 sequence (DNA): TGTGCCACCAAGCTCGGCGGACAGGGAGACAATCAGCCCCAGCATTTT. Protein: CATKLGGQGDNQPQHF. Full variable domain (remainder filled in from reference TRBV15 and TRBJ1-5): DAMVIQNPRYQVTQFGKPVTLSCSQTLNHNVMYWYQQKSSQAPKLLFHYYDKDFNNEADTPDNFQSRRPNTSFCFLDIRSPGLGDTAMYLCATKLGGQGDNQPQHFGDGTRLSIL.

J is TRBJ2-5 and V is TRBV20-1; TRBD2 matches 9 bases. Germline V gene data show CDR1 as DFQATT and CDR2 as SNEGSKA (reference sequence). This CDR3 comprises 14 residues. The V gene end was trimmed by 3 bases and the J gene end by 3 bases; junction bases not matched to a gene: 5. Here the CDR3 DNA reads TGCAGTGCTAGTCGGGCTAGCGGGGAAGAGACCCAGTACTTC. Encoded protein: CSASRASGEETQYF.

The J gene is TRBJ1-1, the V gene TRBV7-9; possibly TRBD1 for D (6 bases). This CDR3 contains 12 residues. CDR1 and CDR2 from the germline V gene are SEHNR and FQNEAQ (reference sequence). Trimming shortened V by 10 bases and J by 5 bases, and 14 bases separated the two germline ends. CDR3 DNA sequence: TGTGCCATTGGACAGTGGGAGACTGAAGCTTTCTTT. It codes for CAIGQWETEAFF. The complete variable domain, with remaining parts taken from reference TRBV7-9 and TRBJ1-1, reads DTGVSQNPRHKITKRGQNVTFRCDPISEHNRLYWYRQTLGQGPEFLTYFQNEAQLEKSRLLSDRFSAERPKGSFSTLEIQRTEQGDSAMYLCAIGQWETEAFFGQGTRLTVV.

The chain combines TRBV5-1 with TRBJ1-2; no clear D. V was shortened by 0 bases and J by 7 bases, with 13 bases between the two germline ends. Germline assignment: CDR1 SGHRS and CDR2 YFSETQ. The CDR3 totals 14 residues. CDR3 sequence (DNA): TGCGCCAGCAGCTTGGACAGTGCCCGGGGTGGCTACACCTTC. This gives the protein CASSLDSARGGYTF.

The chain carries TRBV5-6 and TRBJ2-7; perhaps TRBD1 as D (6 bases). CDR1 and CDR2 from the germline V gene are SGHDT and YYEEEE. Trimming removed 1 base at V and 4 bases at J, with 18 bases between. This CDR3 region has 16 residues. The DNA of the CDR3 is TGTGCCAGCAGCTTGCTAGGGACACCAACCACTTACGAGCAGTACTTC. Protein product: CASSLLGTPTTYEQYF.

This clone was found once. This chain joins TRBV6-6 and TRBJ1-4; 10 nucleotides align to TRBD1. J was trimmed by 7 bases and V by 5 bases; bases with no gene match: 4. The germline CDR1 and CDR2 sequences are MNHNY and SVGAGI (reference sequence). The CDR3 has 14 residues. DNA for the CDR3: TGTGCCAGCAGTAAGACAGGGGGCGCTGAAAAACTGTTTTTT. Its protein product is CASSKTGGAEKLFF.

Remarks on this clone: One end of the junction is discordant with germline, which a read error may explain. The chain uses TRBV9 and TRBJ2-5, with 9 bases fitting TRBD1. This CDR3 is 19 amino acids long. CDR1 is SGDLS and CDR2 is YYNGEE in the germline V gene. The chain's CDR3 is CASSATEFRTGDFQETQYF. DNA for the CDR3: TGCGCCAGCAGCGCCACTGAATTTAGGACAGGGGATTTTCAAGAGACCCAGTACTTC.

In regard to this clone: At one of its ends the junction is not consistent with the germline gene, which may arise from a read error. This chain joins TRBV11-3 and TRBJ2-1, with 7 bases matching TRBD1. The CDR3 length is 16 residues. Germline CDR1 and CDR2: SGHNT and YENEEA. DNA of the CDR3: TGTGCCAGCAGCTTCCTCGACAGGGTATCCTCCAATGAGCAGTTCTTC. Translated, it gives CASSFLDRVSSNEQFF.